Listed here is a single TCR beta chain. Its antigen target is currently unknown. Within one base of it there is no much larger clone, and no base qualities were kept. This record belongs to a study of vaccination effects on CD4 cells after COVID-19 (dated by TCRdb to between 2021 and 2022). Looking at the study overall: In the ViraFEST assay, PBMC were stimulated with viral peptide pools, and antigen-specific CD4+ T cell clonotypes were then identified by expansion using TCR sequencing. Samples were taken from three convalescent patients early (day +14) and late (day +241, +227, +161 respectively) after vaccination. Post-vaccine samples across the study were collected a median of 72 days after the second dose, with a range of 14 to 241. A few million PBMC per well were cultured with around 10 ug/ml peptides in IMDM containing approximately 4.5% human AB serum, about 9 IU/ml IL-2 and gentamicin. In both COVID-19 convalescent patients and infection-naive vaccine recipients, the study compared SARS-CoV-2 spike-specific CD4+ TCR repertoires from before mRNA vaccination with those from after it. A total of approximately 9 COVID-19 convalescent patients and a few SARS-CoV-2-naive healthy vaccine recipients were included in the full study. Cultures from other donors in the study were sequenced using the Oncomine TCR Beta short-read assay on an Illumina iSeq 100.

Library creation used the immunoSEQ multiplex PCR assay. DNA from the CD4+ T cells that had been cultured and isolated underwent TCR beta CDR3 sequencing. Per the original workflow: Non-productive TCR sequences were discarded, and reads were trimmed to the CDR3 region, with only CDR3s of 7 or more amino acids retained. Antigen-specific clonotypes were identified with the MANAFEST web app by comparing expansion in peptide wells against reference cultures. To count as positive, a clone had to show expansion at FDR<0.05 compared with the reference and with all other wells, an odds ratio above 5, and a frequency above 0.1% in two replicate wells. Cross-reactive clonotypes were defined as significantly expanded in SARS-CoV-2 spike wells and in at least one common cold coronavirus spike condition. Levenshtein distance calculated with the stringdist R package was used to assess CDR3 similarity, and unrooted trees were constructed with ape in R 3.6.1. The immuneACCESS repertoire file appears here via TCRdb, limited to in-frame rearrangements. These files lack a portion of the clones; in checked studies, under half of the deficit traces to unresolved V genes, and the cause of the others is not known. V, J and clone size are those of that table, while D and trimming were read from the DNA. A total of roughly 46,000 clones appear in this sample, around three quarters of them only once. The top ten constitute 4.5% to 5.5% of the sample.

After less than 13 days of culture, CD4+ T cells were isolated with the EasySep CD4+ T cell isolation kit. PCR-confirmed SARS-CoV-2 infection had occurred in convalescent patients between March and December 2020, before the Alpha, Beta and Delta variants emerged in the United States. Participants received two doses of either the BNT162b2 or the mRNA-1273 mRNA SARS-CoV-2 vaccine. Half of the culture medium was replaced with fresh IL-2-containing medium on days 3 and 7. Unless otherwise noted, each peptide stimulation condition was cultured in triplicate wells. Using Ficoll-Paque Plus gradient centrifugation, PBMC were separated from whole blood and then either used fresh or cryopreserved at -140C. The QIAamp micro DNA kit was used to extract genomic DNA from the cultured CD4+ T cells. What the authors observed across the whole study: Among convalescent patients, the spike-reactive repertoire after vaccination was made up mainly of new vaccine-induced clones that were largely distinct from the clones induced by infection. Both infection-induced and vaccine-induced clones contracted markedly at late post-vaccination timepoints, which is consistent with waning T cell responses. Only a small number of convalescent patients were included, and no early post-infection timepoints were available, which limited the study.

The TCR was taken from a human donor who had a prior SARS-CoV-2 infection. The sample here was CD4+ T cells from PBMCs cultured without peptide, taken after COVID-19 vaccination.

The base sequence is TGTGCCAGCTCACCAGGGTCGACGGGGGCGGAGACCCAGTACTTC. Translated, it gives CASSPGSTGAETQYF. Recombination connected TRBV18 to TRBJ2-5; the D gene may be TRBD1 or TRBD2, since each aligns over 6 bases. Trimming costs V 2 bases and J 5 bases, and their ends lie 15 bases apart. The cysteine opens and the phenylalanine closes a CDR3 of 15 amino acids. The DNA shown is the 45-base CDR3, in frame from base 1. Per the germline V gene, KGHSH is the CDR1 and LQKENI is the CDR2.